This T cell receptor beta chain was observed in a study of blood T cell repertoires in COVID-19. The germline CDR1 and CDR2 sequences are SGHRS and YFSETQ. The CDR3 has 13 residues. V was pared by 0 bases and J by 8 bases, with 11 bases between. TCRdb's copy holds only in-frame clones and misses some; the assay was immunoSEQ multiplex PCR. Of about 80,000 clones in the sample, roughly 78% were seen once. The source is a human donor in a cohort sampled during active COVID-19. Sequences were obtained from peripheral blood. The chain is built from TRBV5-1 and TRBJ1-2; the D is unclear. CDR3 sequence reads: CASSLAPLAGYTF. The CDR3 DNA reads as TGCGCCAGCAGCTTGGCCCCTCTAGCCGGCTACACCTTC.